This record concerns one TCR beta chain sequence. This sample was included in a study of blood T cell repertoires in COVID-19. Across the whole study: The samples span acute and convalescent COVID-19 from the United States, Italy and Spain. The analysed material was cDNA or gDNA that came from T cells, B-cell-depleted T cells, or PBMCs.

The data were produced by immunoSEQ multiplex PCR, yet TCRdb's version contains in-frame clones alone and is incomplete. The data contain tens of thousands of clones, around 80% of them seen just once; the ten biggest clones take up about 18%. V lost 0 bases, J lost 7 bases, and 13 bases lay in between. The CDR3 contains 14 residues. Per germline, CDR1 MNHNY and CDR2 SVGAGI (reference sequence). The receptor's source is a man aged 55-75 years with acute or convalescent COVID-19. The sequenced material came from peripheral blood. V and J are TRBV6-6 and TRBJ2-7; D possibly corresponds to TRBD1 (5 bases). The CDR3 region has the DNA TGTGCCAGCAGTTACTCTCCAGGGCCGGGTGAGCAGTACTTC. Translating it yields CASSYSPGPGEQYF.